This paragraph covers one TCR beta chain sequence. Each patient experienced a relapse that followed autologous stem cell transplantation, and brentuximab vedotin exposure varied. These data belong to a study of PD-1 blockade in classical Hodgkin lymphoma. V dropped 8 bases and J dropped 4; count of bases not matched to a gene: 10. The CDR3 contains 14 residues. Germline assignment: CDR1 SEHNR and CDR2 FQNEAQ (reference sequence). The method was immunoSEQ multiplex PCR; TCRdb's version includes in-frame clones alone and lacks a portion of them. Of around 60,000 clones listed, roughly 91% were seen once; the top ten hold roughly 5.4%.

This clonotype was sampled from a human donor with classical Hodgkin lymphoma. Sequencing used peripheral blood mononuclear cells (PBMCs), obtained before the second cycle of nivolumab. The chain carries TRBV7-9 and TRBJ1-1; 7 positions agree with TRBD1. The CDR3 is CASALGQLATEAFF. The DNA for the CDR3 is TGTGCCAGCGCATTGGGACAGCTCGCCACTGAAGCTTTCTTT.